These 20 T cell receptor beta chains came from one sample sequenced in a study of shared clonotypes between healthy human individuals. The assay was immunoSEQ multiplex PCR, and TCRdb's table has in-frame clones only and misses some. The sample has about 2.3 million clones; just over 90% are singletons. Input material: naive CD4+ T cells from PBMCs. Subset meaning: CD45RA+ positively selected. The receptors derive from a man younger than 35 in good health. Some clones in this sample may be carry-over from other donors' samples.

V usage is TRBV27 and J usage is TRBJ2-5; 8 bases align to TRBD1. The V and J ends lost 4 bases and 5 bases, in that order; junction bases with no gene match: 12. CDR1 and CDR2 (germline): MNHEY, SMNVEV (reference sequence). The CDR3 is 16 amino acids. The CDR3 sequence is CASSYRGNRRTETQYF. The CDR3 DNA reads TGTGCCAGCAGTTACAGGGGGAATCGACGCACGGAGACCCAGTACTTC.

The V and J genes are TRBV5-1 and TRBJ2-7; D may be TRBD1 or TRBD2 (5 bases each). The CDR3 consists of 13 residues. Germline CDR1 reads SGHRS; CDR2 reads YFSETQ. The V and J ends lost 4 bases and 3 bases respectively, with 11 bases between them. The CDR3 protein is CASSRDPDYEQYF. Here the CDR3 DNA reads TGCGCCAGCAGCAGGGACCCCGACTACGAGCAGTACTTC. Using reference TRBV5-1 and TRBJ2-7 for the parts outside the CDR3, the full variable domain is KAGVTQTPRYLIKTRGQQVTLSCSPISGHRSVSWYQQTPGQGLQFLFEYFSETQRNKGNFPGRFSGRQFSNSRSEMNVSTLELGDSALYLCASSRDPDYEQYFGPGTRLTVT.

This sequence joins TRBV18 and TRBJ2-7, with TRBD2 matching 10 bases. Germline lookup yields CDR1 KGHSH and CDR2 LQKENI. The length of the CDR3 is 18 residues. The ends lost 3 bases at V and 5 bases at J; junction bases unmatched: 16. CDR3 residues: CASSPQTGTSVARNEQYF. For the CDR3, the DNA is TGTGCCAGCTCACCGCAAACCGGGACTAGCGTCGCACGGAACGAGCAGTACTTC.

The chain couples TRBV18 to TRBJ2-5, with D uncertain. CDR3 size: 16 residues. V lost 5 bases, J lost 4 bases, and 20 bases lay in between. Germline assignment: CDR1 KGHSH and CDR2 LQKENI. The CDR3 loop is CASSALLMDLAETQYF. DNA of the CDR3: TGTGCCAGCTCAGCATTACTCATGGATTTAGCAGAGACCCAGTACTTC. Full variable domain (outside the CDR3, taken from reference TRBV18 and TRBJ2-5): NAGVMQNPRHLVRRRGQEARLRCSPMKGHSHVYWYRQLPEEGLKFMVYLQKENIIDESGMPKERFSAEFPKEGPSILRIQQVVRGDSAAYFCASSALLMDLAETQYFGPGTRLLVL.

The chain recombines TRBV5-1 with TRBJ2-1, with a weak D call TRBD2 (6 bases). Trimming took off 4 bases at V and 7 bases at J, with 21 bases between the two ends. This CDR3 is built from 16 residues. The germline V gene has CDR1 SGHRS and CDR2 YFSETQ. CDR3 residues: CASSPWGGTALNEQFF. CDR3 bases: TGCGCCAGCAGCCCCTGGGGCGGGACTGCCTTGAATGAGCAGTTCTTC. Full variable domain (outside the CDR3, taken from reference TRBV5-1 and TRBJ2-1): KAGVTQTPRYLIKTRGQQVTLSCSPISGHRSVSWYQQTPGQGLQFLFEYFSETQRNKGNFPGRFSGRQFSNSRSEMNVSTLELGDSALYLCASSPWGGTALNEQFFGPGTRLTVL.

The V call is TRBV28, the J call TRBJ1-2, with 11 bases fitting TRBD1. The ends lost 9 bases at V and 4 bases at J; junction bases unmatched: 10. The germline V gene encodes CDR1 MDHEN and CDR2 SYDVKM. This CDR3 is 15 amino acids long. The CDR3 protein is CASRTGGFPSYGYTF. The DNA of the CDR3 is TGTGCCAGTCGGACAGGGGGCTTTCCGAGCTATGGCTACACCTTC.

Note on this clone: The sample carries other DNA sequences with the same CDR3. The chain joins TRBV5-1 to TRBJ2-3, with 11 bases aligning to TRBD2. V lost 2 bases and J lost 3; bases outside the gene matches: 2. Germline V CDR1 and CDR2: SGHRS, YFSETQ. The CDR3 is 15 residues long. CDR3 DNA sequence: TGCGCCAGCAGCTTACTAGCGGGAGTAACAGATACGCAGTATTTT. Amino acid sequence: CASSLLAGVTDTQYF.

As to this clone: The sample carries other DNA sequences with the same CDR3. J is TRBJ2-5 and V is TRBV28; D not resolved. Trimming stripped 3 bases from V and 2 bases from J, with 10 bases between. Germline-derived CDR1 and CDR2 are MDHEN and SYDVKM. This CDR3 region has 14 residues. CDR3 in DNA: TGTGCCAGCAGTTTGTCCGGGCCTCAAGAGACCCAGTACTTC. Protein: CASSLSGPQETQYF. Combining the CDR3 with reference TRBV28 and TRBJ2-5 gives the whole variable domain DVKVTQSSRYLVKRTGEKVFLECVQDMDHENMFWYRQDPGLGLRLIYFSYDVKMKEKGDIPEGYSVSREKKERFSLILESASTNQTSMYLCASSLSGPQETQYFGPGTRLLVL.

This chain joins TRBV12-5 and TRBJ2-1, with 8 positions matching TRBD1. Germline CDR1 reads LGHNT; CDR2 reads FRNRAP. After removal of 3 bases from V and 9 bases from J, the junction contained 7 bases not matched to a gene. The CDR3 loop spans 14 amino acids. CDR3 in DNA: TGTGCTAGTGGTTTCTCGGACAGGGTAGGTGAGCAGTTCTTC. Residues: CASGFSDRVGEQFF.

The rearrangement uses TRBV5-1 and TRBJ2-5, with D unresolved. Trimming left V 1 base short and J 5 bases short, with 21 bases between. The germline gives CDR1 SGHRS, CDR2 YFSETQ. There are 17 residues in the CDR3. CDR3 loop: CASSLSQPGLRKETQYF. The CDR3 coding sequence is TGCGCCAGCAGCTTGAGTCAGCCGGGCCTCAGGAAGGAGACCCAGTACTTC.

The chain carries TRBV19 and TRBJ1-1; tentative D call: TRBD1 (6 bases). CDR3 length: 16 residues. Trimming left V 10 bases short and J 1 base short, with 22 bases between. Germline lookup yields CDR1 LNHDA and CDR2 SQIVND (reference sequence). The CDR3 loop is CATMTGGTLANTEAFF. For the CDR3, the DNA is TGTGCCACGATGACAGGCGGAACACTTGCGAACACTGAAGCTTTCTTT. Full variable domain (remainder filled in from reference TRBV19 and TRBJ1-1): DGGITQSPKYLFRKEGQNVTLSCEQNLNHDAMYWYRQDPGQGLRLIYYSQIVNDFQKGDIAEGYSVSREKKESFPLTVTSAQKNPTAFYLCATMTGGTLANTEAFFGQGTRLTVV.

The chain joins TRBV15 to TRBJ1-2; TRBD1 is a possible D gene (5 bases). Trimming took 5 bases from V and 4 from J, leaving 11 bases between them. The length of the CDR3 is 13 residues. The germline CDR1 and CDR2 sequences are LNHNV and YYDKDF (reference sequence). Written as DNA, the CDR3 is TGTGCCACCAGCCTAGGGGCCTCCTATGGCTACACCTTC. Translating gives CATSLGASYGYTF.

This chain joins TRBV19 and TRBJ2-7; 7 bases map to TRBD2. Looked up from germline, CDR1 is LNHDA and CDR2 is SQIVND (reference sequence). CDR3 length: 15 residues. With 5 bases clipped from V and 0 bases from J, the junction kept 7 bases outside the gene matches. This chain's CDR3 is CASSVSGASSYEQYF. DNA for the CDR3: TGTGCCAGTAGTGTGAGCGGGGCCAGCTCCTACGAGCAGTACTTC. Based on the CDR3 plus reference TRBV19 and TRBJ2-7, the full variable domain is DGGITQSPKYLFRKEGQNVTLSCEQNLNHDAMYWYRQDPGQGLRLIYYSQIVNDFQKGDIAEGYSVSREKKESFPLTVTSAQKNPTAFYLCASSVSGASSYEQYFGPGTRLTVT.

The chain carries TRBV11-2 and TRBJ2-2, with D possibly being TRBD1 or TRBD2 (5 bases each). Germline values: CDR1 SGHAT, CDR2 FQNNGV. V was shortened by 6 bases and J by 4 bases, with 15 bases between the two germline ends. The CDR3 has 15 residues. In DNA, the CDR3 is TGTGCCAGCAGGACCTCGGGGCATTTCACCGGGGAGCTGTTTTTT. It yields the protein CASRTSGHFTGELFF. Looking up the rest from reference TRBV11-2 and TRBJ2-2 gives the full variable domain: EAGVAQSPRYKIIEKRQSVAFWCNPISGHATLYWYQQILGQGPKLLIQFQNNGVVDDSQLPKDRFSAERLKGVDSTLKIQPAKLEDSAVYLCASRTSGHFTGELFFGEGSRLTVL.

This sequence joins TRBV6-5 and TRBJ2-7; no definite D call. The germline V gene encodes CDR1 MNHEY and CDR2 SVGAGI. CDR3 length: 14 residues. V was pared by 2 bases and J by 5 bases, with 13 bases between. This CDR3 is CASSYVTSSHEQYF. The CDR3 bases are TGTGCCAGCAGTTACGTAACAAGTTCCCACGAGCAGTACTTC.

The rearrangement uses TRBV28 and TRBJ2-4; either TRBD1 or TRBD2 may fit D (5 bases each). Trimming removed 6 bases at V and 11 bases at J, with 20 bases between. The CDR3 loop spans 14 amino acids. Germline V CDR1 and CDR2: MDHEN, SYDVKM. The CDR3 is CASSLTGAPRVQYF. CDR3 nucleotides: TGTGCCAGCAGCCTAACCGGGGCCCCTAGGGTTCAGTACTTC. The full variable domain, rest sourced from reference TRBV28 and TRBJ2-4, is DVKVTQSSRYLVKRTGEKVFLECVQDMDHENMFWYRQDPGLGLRLIYFSYDVKMKEKGDIPEGYSVSREKKERFSLILESASTNQTSMYLCASSLTGAPRVQYFGAGTRLSVL.

This clone occurred a few times. The sample carries other DNA sequences with the same CDR3. This chain links TRBV28 with TRBJ2-7; D unresolved. Trimming cost V 1 base and J 4 bases, with 5 bases left between them. The CDR3 is 12 residues long. Germline V lookup: CDR1 MDHEN, CDR2 SYDVKM. This CDR3 reads CASSLSGYEQYF. The DNA for the CDR3 is TGTGCCAGCAGTTTATCTGGGTACGAGCAGTACTTC. Full variable domain (missing parts from reference TRBV28 and TRBJ2-7): DVKVTQSSRYLVKRTGEKVFLECVQDMDHENMFWYRQDPGLGLRLIYFSYDVKMKEKGDIPEGYSVSREKKERFSLILESASTNQTSMYLCASSLSGYEQYFGPGTRLTVT.

This clone was detected only once. The V and J genes are TRBV4-3 and TRBJ2-5; 7 bases match TRBD2. The CDR3 sequence is 16 residues long. The trim removed 3 bases at V and 1 base at J, leaving 8 bases unmatched. Germline V CDR1 and CDR2: LGHNA, YSLEER. The CDR3 DNA follows: TGCGCCAGCAGCCACCCCCGGGGGGACGTCCAAGAGACCCAGTACTTC. Its translation: CASSHPRGDVQETQYF.

V is TRBV5-1 and J is TRBJ2-2, with D possibly TRBD2 on 6 matching bases. This CDR3 contains 15 residues. The germline V gene encodes CDR1 SGHRS and CDR2 YFSETQ. Trimming cost V 4 bases and J 7 bases, with 17 bases left between them. This CDR3 reads CASSGPGLGGGELFF. The CDR3 DNA is TGCGCCAGCAGCGGTCCGGGACTTGGCGGCGGGGAGCTGTTTTTT.

In DNA, the CDR3 is TGTGCCAGCAGCTTGGAGGGCGGAAGATCCTACGAGCAGTACTTC. Translation gives CASSLEGGRSYEQYF. The rearrangement uses TRBV5-5 and TRBJ2-7; D unresolved. Trimming took off 0 bases at V and 1 base at J, with 11 bases between the two ends. CDR3 size: 15 residues. Germline CDR1 is SGHKS and CDR2 is YYEKEE (reference sequence).